A selection of T cell receptor beta chains follows, all from one sample in a study of blood T cell repertoires in COVID-19. Assay: immunoSEQ multiplex PCR; the TCRdb copy retains only in-frame clones and omits some. The sample consists of approximately 120,000 clones, around four fifths of them appearing once. Material for sequencing was peripheral blood. The origin of the receptors is a man aged 80 or over with active or convalescent COVID-19. The CDR3 runs from the conserved cysteine through the conserved F or W. The D gene is left open where the match is weak. Size is omitted from some rows. Given values are once, few, many or a class for expanded clones.

cdr3_nt: TGTGCCAGTAGTAGGGGACTAGCGGGGGAGTACGAGCAGTACTTC
cdr3_aa: CASSRGLAGEYEQYF
d_call: TRBD2
j_call: TRBJ2-7
cdr3_length: 15
v_call: TRBV19
clone_size: -

cdr3_nt: TGTGCCAGCGTCGGTGGGGCAGCTGGCGAAAAACTGTTTTTT
cdr3_aa: CASVGGAAGEKLFF
d_call: -
j_call: TRBJ1-4
cdr3_length: 14
v_call: TRBV6-5
clone_size: once

cdr3_nt: TGCGCCAGCAGCAAACAGGAACGTAGCACAGATACGCAGTATTTT
cdr3_aa: CASSKQERSTDTQYF
d_call: -
j_call: TRBJ2-3
cdr3_length: 15
v_call: TRBV5-1
clone_size: -

cdr3_nt: TGTGCCAGCTCACCTAGGGGACAGGGATTATACGAGCAGTACTTC
cdr3_aa: CASSPRGQGLYEQYF
d_call: TRBD1
j_call: TRBJ2-7
cdr3_length: 15
v_call: TRBV18
clone_size: once

cdr3_nt: TGCGCCAGCAGCCCTGGAGGCGGGGTATTTGGGACCGGGGAGCTGTTTTTT
cdr3_aa: CASSPGGGVFGTGELFF
d_call: -
j_call: TRBJ2-2
cdr3_length: 17
v_call: TRBV5-1
clone_size: -

cdr3_nt: TGTGCCAGCAGCCCCGGGAACCTAGCCAGGAGCGAGCAGTACTTC
cdr3_aa: CASSPGNLARSEQYF
d_call: -
j_call: TRBJ2-7
cdr3_length: 15
v_call: TRBV6-6
clone_size: -

cdr3_nt: TGCGCCAGCAGCCAAGATCAGAGGTACAATGAGCAGTTCTTC
cdr3_aa: CASSQDQRYNEQFF
d_call: -
j_call: TRBJ2-1
cdr3_length: 14
v_call: TRBV4-1
clone_size: -

cdr3_nt: TGTGCCAGCAGTTTATATGGCAGTTACACCGGGGAGCTGTTTTTT
cdr3_aa: CASSLYGSYTGELFF
d_call: -
j_call: TRBJ2-2
cdr3_length: 15
v_call: TRBV27
clone_size: -

cdr3_nt: TGTGCCAGCAGCGCCCGGCAGGGGGCGCGTGTCTTC
cdr3_aa: CASSARQGARVF
d_call: TRBD1
j_call: TRBJ2-1
cdr3_length: 12
v_call: TRBV11-2
clone_size: once

cdr3_nt: TGTGCCAGCAGCCCTGATAGCAACTATGGCTACACCTTC
cdr3_aa: CASSPDSNYGYTF
d_call: -
j_call: TRBJ1-2
cdr3_length: 13
v_call: TRBV9
clone_size: -

cdr3_nt: TGTGCCAGCAGTTACCCGACGGGACTAGCGGGGGGGCCTGCCGGGGAGCTGTTTTTT
cdr3_aa: CASSYPTGLAGGPAGELFF
d_call: TRBD2
j_call: TRBJ2-2
cdr3_length: 19
v_call: TRBV6-2/TRBV6-3
clone_size: -

cdr3_nt: TGTGCCAGCAGTTTAGGGGGCCCCTATGGCTACACCTTC
cdr3_aa: CASSLGGPYGYTF
d_call: -
j_call: TRBJ1-2
cdr3_length: 13
v_call: TRBV28
clone_size: -

cdr3_nt: TGTGCCATCAGTGAGTCTGAGAATTCACCCCTCCACTTT
cdr3_aa: CAISESENSPLHF
d_call: -
j_call: TRBJ1-6
cdr3_length: 13
v_call: TRBV10-3
clone_size: few

cdr3_nt: TGTGCCAGCTCCCCCGGGGTGAGAAGGGAAGCTTTCTTT
cdr3_aa: CASSPGVRREAFF
d_call: -
j_call: TRBJ1-1
cdr3_length: 13
v_call: TRBV18
clone_size: once

cdr3_nt: TGTGCCATCAGAATACGAGGACAGGGAGAGGATGAAGCTTTCTTT
cdr3_aa: CAIRIRGQGEDEAFF
d_call: TRBD1
j_call: TRBJ1-1
cdr3_length: 15
v_call: TRBV10-3
clone_size: -

cdr3_nt: TGTGCCAGCAGCCCGTTCTTCGGACAGGGGAGCTCCTACGAGCAGTACTTC
cdr3_aa: CASSPFFGQGSSYEQYF
d_call: TRBD1
j_call: TRBJ2-7
cdr3_length: 17
v_call: TRBV7-8
clone_size: -

cdr3_nt: TGTGCCAGCAGTGAAACAGCCAGAACAGGGAACACTGAAGCTTTCTTT
cdr3_aa: CASSETARTGNTEAFF
d_call: -
j_call: TRBJ1-1
cdr3_length: 16
v_call: TRBV6-1
clone_size: -

cdr3_nt: TGTGCCAGTCGAAAAAGGGAGTCCGGAAACACCATATATTTT
cdr3_aa: CASRKRESGNTIYF
d_call: -
j_call: TRBJ1-3
cdr3_length: 14
v_call: TRBV19
clone_size: -

cdr3_nt: TGTGCCAGCAGCCGGGACACGGCGAACACCGGGGAGCTGTTTTTT
cdr3_aa: CASSRDTANTGELFF
d_call: -
j_call: TRBJ2-2
cdr3_length: 15
v_call: TRBV6-5
clone_size: -

cdr3_nt: TGTGCCAGCCACTCAGGGGCGCAGAATCAGCCCCAGCATTTT
cdr3_aa: CASHSGAQNQPQHF
d_call: -
j_call: TRBJ1-5
cdr3_length: 14
v_call: TRBV19
clone_size: once

cdr3_nt: TGTGCCAGCAGTCGACAGAACACCGGGGAGCTGTTTTTT
cdr3_aa: CASSRQNTGELFF
d_call: -
j_call: TRBJ2-2
cdr3_length: 13
v_call: TRBV6-2/TRBV6-3
clone_size: -

cdr3_nt: TGTGCCAGCAGTTTATCGGCAGGCGCCAATTCACCCCTCCACTTT
cdr3_aa: CASSLSAGANSPLHF
d_call: -
j_call: TRBJ1-6
cdr3_length: 15
v_call: TRBV27
clone_size: -

cdr3_nt: TGTGCCAGCAGCAAAGTTCGACTCGATGGAGGCTACACCTTC
cdr3_aa: CASSKVRLDGGYTF
d_call: -
j_call: TRBJ1-2
cdr3_length: 14
v_call: TRBV21-1
clone_size: -

cdr3_nt: TGTGCCAGCAGCACAATCCAGCGGGGGGCAGGCTCCTACAATGAGCAGTTCTTC
cdr3_aa: CASSTIQRGAGSYNEQFF
d_call: TRBD2
j_call: TRBJ2-1
cdr3_length: 18
v_call: TRBV5-6
clone_size: -

cdr3_nt: TGTGCCAGCAGTTTTCCGGACAGACTCTATGGCTACACCTTC
cdr3_aa: CASSFPDRLYGYTF
d_call: -
j_call: TRBJ1-2
cdr3_length: 14
v_call: TRBV28
clone_size: once

cdr3_nt: TGTGCCAGTAGTCCGGGGACAGCAACTAATGAAAAACTGTTTTTT
cdr3_aa: CASSPGTATNEKLFF
d_call: TRBD1
j_call: TRBJ1-4
cdr3_length: 15
v_call: TRBV19
clone_size: -

cdr3_nt: TGTGCCAGCAGCTTAGTTCCAGGCAACTATGGCTACACCTTC
cdr3_aa: CASSLVPGNYGYTF
d_call: -
j_call: TRBJ1-2
cdr3_length: 14
v_call: TRBV7-2
clone_size: -

cdr3_nt: TGTGCCAGCAGCTCACCAGGACAGGGGCACAATGAGCAGTTCTTC
cdr3_aa: CASSSPGQGHNEQFF
d_call: TRBD1
j_call: TRBJ2-1
cdr3_length: 15
v_call: TRBV7-9
clone_size: few

cdr3_nt: TGCAGCGTTGCCGGAGGGATCAACACCGGGGAGCTGTTTTTT
cdr3_aa: CSVAGGINTGELFF
d_call: -
j_call: TRBJ2-2
cdr3_length: 14
v_call: TRBV29-1
clone_size: -

cdr3_nt: TGTGCCAGCAGCCCTTTCCGGACGGGAAACTATGGCTACACCTTC
cdr3_aa: CASSPFRTGNYGYTF
d_call: -
j_call: TRBJ1-2
cdr3_length: 15
v_call: TRBV6-2/TRBV6-3
clone_size: -

cdr3_nt: TGTGCCAGTAAAGTAACAGTGAACACTGAAGCTTTCTTT
cdr3_aa: CASKVTVNTEAFF
d_call: -
j_call: TRBJ1-1
cdr3_length: 13
v_call: TRBV19
clone_size: -

cdr3_nt: TGTGCCAGCAGCTTAGATTCCATCCCCGGGGAGCTGTTTTTT
cdr3_aa: CASSLDSIPGELFF
d_call: -
j_call: TRBJ2-2
cdr3_length: 14
v_call: TRBV7-8
clone_size: -